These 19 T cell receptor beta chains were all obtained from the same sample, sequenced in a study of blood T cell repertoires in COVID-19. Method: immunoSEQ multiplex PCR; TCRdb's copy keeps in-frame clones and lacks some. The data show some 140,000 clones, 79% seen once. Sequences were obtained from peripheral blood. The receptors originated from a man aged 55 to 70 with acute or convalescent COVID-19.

This CDR3 is CASSQSPTGTLNTEAFF. The CDR3 DNA sequence: TGTGCCAGCAGCCAGTCCCCGACCGGGACATTGAACACTGAAGCTTTCTTT. The chain employs TRBV4-2 and TRBJ1-1; weak D call: TRBD1 (6 bases). The V gene's germline CDR1 is LGHNA and CDR2 YNFKEQ. The V end lost 3 bases, the J end lost 0 bases, and 17 bases lay between the germline ends. There are 17 residues in the CDR3.

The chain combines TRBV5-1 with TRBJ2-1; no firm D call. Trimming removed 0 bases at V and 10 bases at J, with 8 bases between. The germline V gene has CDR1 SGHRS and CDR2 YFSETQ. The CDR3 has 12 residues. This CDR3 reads CASSLGLGEQFF. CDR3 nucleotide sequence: TGCGCCAGCAGCTTGGGGCTAGGCGAGCAGTTCTTC.

CDR3 sequence (DNA): TGTGCCAGCAGTCGACCGACAGGGAACACTGAAGCTTTCTTT. Translating gives CASSRPTGNTEAFF. The chain links TRBV28 to TRBJ1-1; D may be TRBD1 (6 bases). Germline CDR1 is MDHEN and CDR2 is SYDVKM. The CDR3 runs 14 residues. The V gene lost 5 bases and the J gene lost 1 base, with 11 bases spanning the gap.

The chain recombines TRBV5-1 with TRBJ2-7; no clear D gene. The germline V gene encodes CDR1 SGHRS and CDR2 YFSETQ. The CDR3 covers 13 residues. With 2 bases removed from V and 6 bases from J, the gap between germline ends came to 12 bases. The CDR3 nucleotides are TGCGCCAGCAGCTTCCAAGTAGATCGCGAGCAGTACTTC. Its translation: CASSFQVDREQYF. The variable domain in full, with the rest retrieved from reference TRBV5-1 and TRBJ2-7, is KAGVTQTPRYLIKTRGQQVTLSCSPISGHRSVSWYQQTPGQGLQFLFEYFSETQRNKGNFPGRFSGRQFSNSRSEMNVSTLELGDSALYLCASSFQVDREQYFGPGTRLTVT.

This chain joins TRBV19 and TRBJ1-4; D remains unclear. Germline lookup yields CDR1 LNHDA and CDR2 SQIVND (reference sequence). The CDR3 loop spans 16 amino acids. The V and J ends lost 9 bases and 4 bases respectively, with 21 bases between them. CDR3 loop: CASQLRASRGNEKLFF. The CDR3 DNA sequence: TGTGCCAGCCAGCTTCGGGCCTCCCGGGGTAATGAAAAACTGTTTTTT.

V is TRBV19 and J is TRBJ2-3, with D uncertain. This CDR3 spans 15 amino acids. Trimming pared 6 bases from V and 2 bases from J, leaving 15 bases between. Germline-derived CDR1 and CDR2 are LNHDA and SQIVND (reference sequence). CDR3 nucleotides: TGTGCCAGTAGCCTAACGGGTTCAACCACAGATACGCAGTATTTT. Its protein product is CASSLTGSTTDTQYF.

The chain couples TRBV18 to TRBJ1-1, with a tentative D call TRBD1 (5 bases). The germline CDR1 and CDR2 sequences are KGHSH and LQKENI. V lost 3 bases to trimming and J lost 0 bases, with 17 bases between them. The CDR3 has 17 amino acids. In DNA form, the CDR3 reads TGTGCCAGCTCACCCATGCTGGGGGGTGGTATGAACACTGAAGCTTTCTTT. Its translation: CASSPMLGGGMNTEAFF.

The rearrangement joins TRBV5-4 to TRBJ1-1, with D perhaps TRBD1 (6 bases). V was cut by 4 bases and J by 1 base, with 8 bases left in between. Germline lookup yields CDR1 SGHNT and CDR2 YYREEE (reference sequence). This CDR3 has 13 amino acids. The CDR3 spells CASSQQGNTEAFF. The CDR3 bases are TGTGCCAGCAGCCAACAGGGGAACACTGAAGCTTTCTTT. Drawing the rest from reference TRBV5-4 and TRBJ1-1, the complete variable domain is ETGVTQSPTHLIKTRGQQVTLRCSSQSGHNTVSWYQQALGQGPQFIFQYYREEENGRGNFPPRFSGLQFPNYSSELNVNALELDDSALYLCASSQQGNTEAFFGQGTRLTVV.

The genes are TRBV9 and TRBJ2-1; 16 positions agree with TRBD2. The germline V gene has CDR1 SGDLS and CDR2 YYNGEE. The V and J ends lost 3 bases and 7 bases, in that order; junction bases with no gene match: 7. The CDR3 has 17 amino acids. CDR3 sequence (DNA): TGTGCCAGCAGCGCAAGAGTGGGACTAGCGGGAGGGAATGAGCAGTTCTTC. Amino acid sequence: CASSARVGLAGGNEQFF.

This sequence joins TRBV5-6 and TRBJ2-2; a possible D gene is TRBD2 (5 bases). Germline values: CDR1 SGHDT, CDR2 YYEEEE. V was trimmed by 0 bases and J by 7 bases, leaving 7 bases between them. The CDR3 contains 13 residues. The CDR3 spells CASSLGGNGELFF. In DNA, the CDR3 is TGTGCCAGCAGCTTGGGAGGGAACGGGGAGCTGTTTTTT.

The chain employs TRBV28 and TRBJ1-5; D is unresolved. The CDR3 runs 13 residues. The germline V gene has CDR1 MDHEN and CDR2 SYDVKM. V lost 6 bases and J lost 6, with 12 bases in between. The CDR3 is CASSITGSQPQHF. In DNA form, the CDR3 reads TGTGCCAGCAGCATTACGGGGAGTCAGCCCCAGCATTTT. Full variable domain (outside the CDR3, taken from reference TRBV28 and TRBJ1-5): DVKVTQSSRYLVKRTGEKVFLECVQDMDHENMFWYRQDPGLGLRLIYFSYDVKMKEKGDIPEGYSVSREKKERFSLILESASTNQTSMYLCASSITGSQPQHFGDGTRLSIL.

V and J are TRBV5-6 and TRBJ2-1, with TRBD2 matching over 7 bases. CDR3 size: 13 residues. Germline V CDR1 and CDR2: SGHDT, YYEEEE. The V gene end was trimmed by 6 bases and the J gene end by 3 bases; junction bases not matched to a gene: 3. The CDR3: CASTGGVYNEQFF. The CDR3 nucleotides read TGTGCCAGCACGGGGGGAGTCTACAATGAGCAGTTCTTC. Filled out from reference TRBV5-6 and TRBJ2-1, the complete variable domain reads DAGVTQSPTHLIKTRGQQVTLRCSPKSGHDTVSWYQQALGQGPQFIFQYYEEEERQRGNFPDRFSGHQFPNYSSELNVNALLLGDSALYLCASTGGVYNEQFFGPGTRLTVL.

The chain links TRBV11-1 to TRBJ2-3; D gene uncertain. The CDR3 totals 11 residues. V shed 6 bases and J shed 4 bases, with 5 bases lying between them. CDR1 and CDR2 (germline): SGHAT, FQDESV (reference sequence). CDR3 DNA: TGTGCCAGCAGTTCGGCAGATACGCAGTATTTT. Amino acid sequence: CASSSADTQYF.

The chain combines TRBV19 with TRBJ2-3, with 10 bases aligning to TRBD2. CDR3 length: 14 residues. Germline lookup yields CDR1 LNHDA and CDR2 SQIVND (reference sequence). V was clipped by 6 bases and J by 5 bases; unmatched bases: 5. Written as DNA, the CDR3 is TGTGCCAGTAGGAGGGGACTAGCGAAAGATACGCAGTATTTT. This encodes CASRRGLAKDTQYF.

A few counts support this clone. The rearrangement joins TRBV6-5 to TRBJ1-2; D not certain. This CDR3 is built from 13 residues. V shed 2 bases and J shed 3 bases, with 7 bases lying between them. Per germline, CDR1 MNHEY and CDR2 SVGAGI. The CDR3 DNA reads TGTGCCAGCAGTTACGGGCGGGACTATGGCTACACCTTC. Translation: CASSYGRDYGYTF.

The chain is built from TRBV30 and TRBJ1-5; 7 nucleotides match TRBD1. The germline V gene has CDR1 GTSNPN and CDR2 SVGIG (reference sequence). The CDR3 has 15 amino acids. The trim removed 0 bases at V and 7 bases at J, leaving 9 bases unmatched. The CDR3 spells CAWSVLRGRGQPQHF. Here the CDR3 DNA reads TGTGCCTGGAGTGTATTAAGGGGGCGAGGACAGCCCCAGCATTTT.

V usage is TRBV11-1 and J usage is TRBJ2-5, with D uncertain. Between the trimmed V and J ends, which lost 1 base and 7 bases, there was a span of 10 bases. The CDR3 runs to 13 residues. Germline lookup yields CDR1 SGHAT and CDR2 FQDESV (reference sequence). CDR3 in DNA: TGTGCCAGCAGCTTAGACGGTTTTGGGACCCAGTACTTC. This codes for CASSLDGFGTQYF.

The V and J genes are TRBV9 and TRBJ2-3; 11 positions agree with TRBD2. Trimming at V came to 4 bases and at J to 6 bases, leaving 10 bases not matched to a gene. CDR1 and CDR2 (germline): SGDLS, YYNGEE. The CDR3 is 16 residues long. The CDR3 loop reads CASSPRLAGSVDTQYF. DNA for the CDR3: TGTGCCAGCAGCCCCCGACTAGCGGGAAGTGTGGATACGCAGTATTTT.

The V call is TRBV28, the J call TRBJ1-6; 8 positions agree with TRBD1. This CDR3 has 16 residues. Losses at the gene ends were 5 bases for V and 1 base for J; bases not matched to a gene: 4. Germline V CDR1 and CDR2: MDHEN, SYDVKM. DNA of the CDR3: TGTGCCAGCAGTGGCCGGGACAGGTCCTATAATTCACCCCTCCACTTT. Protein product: CASSGRDRSYNSPLHF. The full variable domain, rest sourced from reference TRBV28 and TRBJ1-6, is DVKVTQSSRYLVKRTGEKVFLECVQDMDHENMFWYRQDPGLGLRLIYFSYDVKMKEKGDIPEGYSVSREKKERFSLILESASTNQTSMYLCASSGRDRSYNSPLHFGNGTRLTVT.